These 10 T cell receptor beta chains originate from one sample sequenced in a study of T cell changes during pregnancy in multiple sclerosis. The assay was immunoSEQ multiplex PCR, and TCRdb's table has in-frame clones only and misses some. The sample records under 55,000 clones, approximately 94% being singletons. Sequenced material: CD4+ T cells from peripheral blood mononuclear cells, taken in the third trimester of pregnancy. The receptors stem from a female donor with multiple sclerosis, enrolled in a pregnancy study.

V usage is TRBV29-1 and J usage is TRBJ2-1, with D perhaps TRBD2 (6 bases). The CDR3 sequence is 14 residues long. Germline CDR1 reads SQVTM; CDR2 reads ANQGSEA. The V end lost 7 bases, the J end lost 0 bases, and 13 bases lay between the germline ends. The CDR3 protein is CSGRDSSSYNEQFF. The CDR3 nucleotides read TGCAGCGGCCGGGACTCGAGCTCCTACAATGAGCAGTTCTTC.

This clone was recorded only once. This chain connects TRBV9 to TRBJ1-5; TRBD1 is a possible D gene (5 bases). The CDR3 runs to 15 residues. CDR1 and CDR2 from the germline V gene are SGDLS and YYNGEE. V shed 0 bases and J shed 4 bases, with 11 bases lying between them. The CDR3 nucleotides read TGTGCCAGCAGCGTAGCGGGGGAACCTAATCAGCCCCAGCATTTT. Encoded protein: CASSVAGEPNQPQHF.

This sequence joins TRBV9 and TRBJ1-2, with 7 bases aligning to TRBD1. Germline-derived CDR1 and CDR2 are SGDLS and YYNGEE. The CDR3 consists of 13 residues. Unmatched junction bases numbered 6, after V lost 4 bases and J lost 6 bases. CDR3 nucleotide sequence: TGTGCCAGCAGCCCGGGACAGTTTGATGGCTACACCTTC. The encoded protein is CASSPGQFDGYTF.

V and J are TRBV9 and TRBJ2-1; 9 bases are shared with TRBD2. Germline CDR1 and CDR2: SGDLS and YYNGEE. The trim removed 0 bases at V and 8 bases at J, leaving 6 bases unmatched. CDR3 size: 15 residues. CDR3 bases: TGTGCCAGCAGCGTAGCGATAGCGGGAGTATATGAGCAGTTCTTC. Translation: CASSVAIAGVYEQFF.

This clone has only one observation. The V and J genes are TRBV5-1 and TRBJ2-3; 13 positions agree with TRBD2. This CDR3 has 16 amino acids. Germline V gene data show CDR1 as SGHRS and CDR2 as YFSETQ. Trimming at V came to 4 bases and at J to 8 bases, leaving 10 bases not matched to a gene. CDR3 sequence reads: CASSPGTSGIMGTQYF. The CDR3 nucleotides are TGCGCCAGCAGCCCGGGGACTAGCGGGATTATGGGTACGCAGTATTTT.

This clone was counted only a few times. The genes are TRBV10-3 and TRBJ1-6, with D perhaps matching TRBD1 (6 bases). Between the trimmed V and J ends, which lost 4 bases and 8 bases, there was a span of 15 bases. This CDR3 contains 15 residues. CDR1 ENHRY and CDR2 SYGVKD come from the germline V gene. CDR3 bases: TGTGCCATCAGTGCCTCAGACAGGAAGGATTCACCCCTCCACTTT. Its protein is CAISASDRKDSPLHF.

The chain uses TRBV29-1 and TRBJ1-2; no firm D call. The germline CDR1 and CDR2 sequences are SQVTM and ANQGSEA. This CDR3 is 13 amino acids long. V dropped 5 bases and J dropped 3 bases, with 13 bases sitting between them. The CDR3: CSVRRAVDYGYTF. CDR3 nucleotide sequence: TGCAGCGTTCGGAGGGCTGTGGACTATGGCTACACCTTC.

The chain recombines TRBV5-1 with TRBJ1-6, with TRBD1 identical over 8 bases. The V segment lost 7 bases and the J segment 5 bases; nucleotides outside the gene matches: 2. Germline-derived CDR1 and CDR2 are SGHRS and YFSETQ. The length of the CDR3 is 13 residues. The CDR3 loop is CASGQGHNSPLHF. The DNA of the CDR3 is TGCGCCAGCGGACAGGGTCATAATTCACCCCTCCACTTT.

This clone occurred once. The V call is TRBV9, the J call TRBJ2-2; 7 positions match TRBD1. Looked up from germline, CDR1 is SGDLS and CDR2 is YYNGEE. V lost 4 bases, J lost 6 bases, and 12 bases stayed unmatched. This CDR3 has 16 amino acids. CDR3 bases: TGTGCCAGCAGCCCAGTTGGACAGGCCTTCTCCGGGGAGCTGTTTTTT. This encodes CASSPVGQAFSGELFF. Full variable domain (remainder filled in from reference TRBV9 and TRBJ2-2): DSGVTQTPKHLITATGQRVTLRCSPRSGDLSVYWYQQSLDQGLQFLIQYYNGEERAKGNILERFSAQQFPDLHSELNLSSLELGDSALYFCASSPVGQAFSGELFFGEGSRLTVL.

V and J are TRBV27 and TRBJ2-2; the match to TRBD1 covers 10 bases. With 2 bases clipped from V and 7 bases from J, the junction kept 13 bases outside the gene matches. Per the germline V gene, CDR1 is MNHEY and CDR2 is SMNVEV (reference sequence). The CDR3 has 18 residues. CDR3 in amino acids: CASSLGVGQGGSGGELFF. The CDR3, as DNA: TGTGCCAGCAGTTTAGGGGTCGGACAGGGGGGAAGTGGCGGGGAGCTGTTTTTT.